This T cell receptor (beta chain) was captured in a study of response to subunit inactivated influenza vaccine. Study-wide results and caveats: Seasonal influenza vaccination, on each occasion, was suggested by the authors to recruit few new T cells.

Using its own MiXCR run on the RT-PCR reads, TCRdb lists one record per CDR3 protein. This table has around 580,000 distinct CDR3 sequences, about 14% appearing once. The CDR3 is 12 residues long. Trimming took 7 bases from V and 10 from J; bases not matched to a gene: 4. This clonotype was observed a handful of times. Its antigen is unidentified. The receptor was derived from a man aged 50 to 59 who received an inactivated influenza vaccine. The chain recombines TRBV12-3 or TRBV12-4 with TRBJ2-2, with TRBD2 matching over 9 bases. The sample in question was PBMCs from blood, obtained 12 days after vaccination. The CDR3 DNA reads TGTGCCAGCAATGCGGGGGGGCAGGAGCTGTTTTTT. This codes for CASNAGGQELFF.